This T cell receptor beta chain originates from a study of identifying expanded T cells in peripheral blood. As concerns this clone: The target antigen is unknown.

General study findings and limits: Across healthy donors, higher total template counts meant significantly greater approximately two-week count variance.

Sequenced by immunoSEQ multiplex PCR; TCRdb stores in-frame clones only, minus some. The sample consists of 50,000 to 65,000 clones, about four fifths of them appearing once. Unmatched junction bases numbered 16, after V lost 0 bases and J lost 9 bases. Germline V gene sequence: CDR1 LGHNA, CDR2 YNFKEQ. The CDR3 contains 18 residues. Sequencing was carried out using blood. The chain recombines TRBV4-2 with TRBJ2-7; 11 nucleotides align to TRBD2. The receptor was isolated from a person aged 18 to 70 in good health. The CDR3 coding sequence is TGTGCCAGCAGCCAAGATCCAACCGATAGCGGGAGGGCCAGGGTGCAGTACTTC. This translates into CASSQDPTDSGRARVQYF.